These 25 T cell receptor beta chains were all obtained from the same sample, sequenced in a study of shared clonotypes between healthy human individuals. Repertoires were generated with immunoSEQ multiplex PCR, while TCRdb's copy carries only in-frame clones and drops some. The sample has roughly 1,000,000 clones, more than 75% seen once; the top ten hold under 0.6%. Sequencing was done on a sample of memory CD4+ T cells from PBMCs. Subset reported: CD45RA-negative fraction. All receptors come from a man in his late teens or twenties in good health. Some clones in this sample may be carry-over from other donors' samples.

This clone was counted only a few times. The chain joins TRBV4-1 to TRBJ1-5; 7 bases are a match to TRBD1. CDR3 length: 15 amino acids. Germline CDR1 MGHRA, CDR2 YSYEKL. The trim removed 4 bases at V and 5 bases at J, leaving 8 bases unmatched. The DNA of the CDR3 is TGCGCCAGCAGCCCTCAGGGGGTTTTAGATCAGCCCCAGCATTTT. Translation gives CASSPQGVLDQPQHF.

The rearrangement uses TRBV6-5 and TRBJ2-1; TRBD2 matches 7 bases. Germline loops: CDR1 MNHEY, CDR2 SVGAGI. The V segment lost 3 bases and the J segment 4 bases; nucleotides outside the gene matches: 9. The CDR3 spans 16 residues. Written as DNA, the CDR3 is TGTGCCAGCAGTTATTCCGGGACTACCTTATACAATGAGCAGTTCTTC. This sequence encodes CASSYSGTTLYNEQFF.

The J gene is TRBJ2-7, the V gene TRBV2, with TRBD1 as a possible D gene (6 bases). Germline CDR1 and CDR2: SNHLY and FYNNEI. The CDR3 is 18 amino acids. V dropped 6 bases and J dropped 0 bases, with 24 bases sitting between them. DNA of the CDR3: TGTGCCAGCAGGAACCAACCTTTAATGTGGACAGTCTCCTACGAGCAGTACTTC. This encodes CASRNQPLMWTVSYEQYF.

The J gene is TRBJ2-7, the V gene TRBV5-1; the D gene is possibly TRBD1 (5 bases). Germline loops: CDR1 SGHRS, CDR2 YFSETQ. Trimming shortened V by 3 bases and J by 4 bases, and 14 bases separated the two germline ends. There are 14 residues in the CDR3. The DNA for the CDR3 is TGCGCCAGCAGCTCATTGACAGCTGATTACGAGCAGTACTTC. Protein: CASSSLTADYEQYF. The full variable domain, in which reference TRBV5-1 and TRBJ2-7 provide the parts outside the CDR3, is KAGVTQTPRYLIKTRGQQVTLSCSPISGHRSVSWYQQTPGQGLQFLFEYFSETQRNKGNFPGRFSGRQFSNSRSEMNVSTLELGDSALYLCASSSLTADYEQYFGPGTRLTVT.

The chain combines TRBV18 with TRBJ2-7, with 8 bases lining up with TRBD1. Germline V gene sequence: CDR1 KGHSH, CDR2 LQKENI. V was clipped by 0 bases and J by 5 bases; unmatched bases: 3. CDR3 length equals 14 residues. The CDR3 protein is CASSPPVTGDEQYF. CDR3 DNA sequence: TGTGCCAGCTCACCACCGGTGACAGGGGACGAGCAGTACTTC.

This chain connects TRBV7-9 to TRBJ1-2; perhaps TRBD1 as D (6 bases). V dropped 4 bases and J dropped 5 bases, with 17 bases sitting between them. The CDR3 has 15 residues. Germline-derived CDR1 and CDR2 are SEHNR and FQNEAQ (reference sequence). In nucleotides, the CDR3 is TGTGCCAGCAGCTCCGGGCAGGGGTTGGGGTATGGCTACACCTTC. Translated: CASSSGQGLGYGYTF.

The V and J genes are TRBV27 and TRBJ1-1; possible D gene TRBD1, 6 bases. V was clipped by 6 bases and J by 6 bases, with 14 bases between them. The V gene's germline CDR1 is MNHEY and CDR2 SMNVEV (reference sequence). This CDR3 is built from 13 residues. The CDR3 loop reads CASSRSGAAEAFF. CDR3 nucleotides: TGTGCCAGCAGCCGATCAGGGGCGGCTGAAGCTTTCTTT.

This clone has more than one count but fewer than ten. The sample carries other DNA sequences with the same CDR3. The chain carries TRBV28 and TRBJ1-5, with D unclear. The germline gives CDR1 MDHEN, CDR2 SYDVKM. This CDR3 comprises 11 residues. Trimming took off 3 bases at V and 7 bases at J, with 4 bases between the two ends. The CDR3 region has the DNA TGTGCCAGCAGTTTTGGCCAGCCCCAGCATTTT. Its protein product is CASSFGQPQHF.

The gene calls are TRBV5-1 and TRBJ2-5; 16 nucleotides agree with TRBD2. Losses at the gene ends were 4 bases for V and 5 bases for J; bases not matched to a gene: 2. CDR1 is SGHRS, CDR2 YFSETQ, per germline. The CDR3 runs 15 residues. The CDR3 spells CASSVGLAGGETQYF. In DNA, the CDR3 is TGCGCCAGCAGCGTGGGACTAGCGGGAGGGGAGACCCAGTACTTC.

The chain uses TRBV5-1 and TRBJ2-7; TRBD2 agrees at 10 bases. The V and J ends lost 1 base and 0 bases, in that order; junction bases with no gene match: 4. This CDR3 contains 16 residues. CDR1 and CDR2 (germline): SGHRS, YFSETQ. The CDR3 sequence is CASSLLAGDFSYEQYF. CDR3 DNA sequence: TGCGCCAGCAGCTTGCTAGCGGGAGATTTCTCCTACGAGCAGTACTTC.

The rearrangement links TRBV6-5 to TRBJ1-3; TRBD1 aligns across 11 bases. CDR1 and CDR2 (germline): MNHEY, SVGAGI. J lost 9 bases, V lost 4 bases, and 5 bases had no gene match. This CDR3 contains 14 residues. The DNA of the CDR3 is TGTGCCAGCAGTTTTTCCGGGACAGGGGGCACCATATATTTT. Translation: CASSFSGTGGTIYF.

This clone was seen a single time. The CDR3 nucleotides are TGTGCCAGCAGCCAAGAAGCAGGGATGAGAAACACCATATATTTT. Amino acid sequence: CASSQEAGMRNTIYF. The chain employs TRBV14 and TRBJ1-3; weak D call: TRBD1 (5 bases). Germline V gene sequence: CDR1 SGHDN, CDR2 FVKESK. Deletions cut 0 bases from V and 5 bases from J, with 11 bases between. The CDR3 extends over 15 amino acids. The full variable domain, with the rest looked up from reference TRBV14 and TRBJ1-3, is EAGVTQFPSHSVIEKGQTVTLRCDPISGHDNLYWYRRVMGKEIKFLLHFVKESKQDESGMPNNRFLAERTGGTYSTLKVQPAELEDSGVYFCASSQEAGMRNTIYFGEGSWLTVV.

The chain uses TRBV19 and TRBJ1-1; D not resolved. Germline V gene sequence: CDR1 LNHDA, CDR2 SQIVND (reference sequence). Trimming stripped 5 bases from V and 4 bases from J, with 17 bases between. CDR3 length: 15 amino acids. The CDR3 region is CASSANGVAATEAFF. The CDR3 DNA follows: TGTGCCAGTAGTGCCAATGGGGTAGCGGCCACTGAAGCTTTCTTT.

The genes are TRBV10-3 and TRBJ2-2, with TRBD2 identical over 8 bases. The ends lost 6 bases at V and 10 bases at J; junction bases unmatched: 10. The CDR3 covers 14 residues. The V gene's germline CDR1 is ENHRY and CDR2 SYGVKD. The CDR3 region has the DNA TGTGCCATCAGCTTAGGGACTAGTCGAGAGGAGCTGTTTTTT. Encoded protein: CAISLGTSREELFF.

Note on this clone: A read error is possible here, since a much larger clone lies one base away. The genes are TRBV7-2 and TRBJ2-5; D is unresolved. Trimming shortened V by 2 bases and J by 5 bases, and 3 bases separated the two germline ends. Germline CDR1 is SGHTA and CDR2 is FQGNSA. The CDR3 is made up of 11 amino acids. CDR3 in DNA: TGTGCCAGCAGCTTAAGCGAGACCCAGTACTTC. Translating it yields CASSLSETQYF.

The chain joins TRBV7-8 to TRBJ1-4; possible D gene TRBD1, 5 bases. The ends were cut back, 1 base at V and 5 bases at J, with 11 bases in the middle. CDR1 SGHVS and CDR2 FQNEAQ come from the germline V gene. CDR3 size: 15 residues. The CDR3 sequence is CASSLERAGNEKLFF. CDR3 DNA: TGTGCCAGCAGCTTAGAGAGGGCAGGGAATGAAAAACTGTTTTTT.

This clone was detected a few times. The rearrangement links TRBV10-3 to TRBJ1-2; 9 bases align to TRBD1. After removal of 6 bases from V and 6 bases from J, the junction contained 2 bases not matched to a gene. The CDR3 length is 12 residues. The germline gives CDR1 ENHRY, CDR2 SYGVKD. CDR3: CAIRGDRDGYTF. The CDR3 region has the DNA TGTGCCATCAGGGGGGACAGGGATGGCTACACCTTC.

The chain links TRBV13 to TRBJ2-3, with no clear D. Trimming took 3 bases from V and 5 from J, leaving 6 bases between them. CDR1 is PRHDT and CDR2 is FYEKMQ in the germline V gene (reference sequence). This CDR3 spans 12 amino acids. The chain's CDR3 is CASSFDGDTQYF. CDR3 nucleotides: TGTGCCAGCAGCTTTGACGGAGATACGCAGTATTTT.

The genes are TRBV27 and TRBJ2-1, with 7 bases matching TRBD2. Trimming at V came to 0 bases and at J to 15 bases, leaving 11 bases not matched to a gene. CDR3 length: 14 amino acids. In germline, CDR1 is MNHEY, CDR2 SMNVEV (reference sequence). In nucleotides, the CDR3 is TGTGCCAGCAGTTTATCTTTGAGTGCGACTAGCATGTTCTTC. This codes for CASSLSLSATSMFF.

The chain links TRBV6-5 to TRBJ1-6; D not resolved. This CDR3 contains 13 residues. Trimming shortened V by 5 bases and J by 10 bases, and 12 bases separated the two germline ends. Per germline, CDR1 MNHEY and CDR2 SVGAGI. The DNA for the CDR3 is TGTGCCAGCAGTCCCCATCGGGAGTCACCCCTCCACTTT. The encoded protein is CASSPHRESPLHF.

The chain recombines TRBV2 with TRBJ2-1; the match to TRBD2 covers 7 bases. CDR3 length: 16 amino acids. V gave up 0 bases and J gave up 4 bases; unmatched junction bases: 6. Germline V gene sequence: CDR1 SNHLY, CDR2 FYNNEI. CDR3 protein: CASSEAGLSPYNEQFF. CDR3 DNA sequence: TGTGCCAGCAGTGAAGCGGGACTATCTCCATACAATGAGCAGTTCTTC.

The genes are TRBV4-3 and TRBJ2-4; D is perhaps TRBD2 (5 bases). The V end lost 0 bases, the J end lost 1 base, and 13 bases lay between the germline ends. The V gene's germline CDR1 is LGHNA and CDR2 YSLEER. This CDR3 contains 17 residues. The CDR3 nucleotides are TGCGCCAGCAGCCAAGATGAGAGGGCCGGGGCCAAAAACATTCAGTACTTC. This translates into CASSQDERAGAKNIQYF.

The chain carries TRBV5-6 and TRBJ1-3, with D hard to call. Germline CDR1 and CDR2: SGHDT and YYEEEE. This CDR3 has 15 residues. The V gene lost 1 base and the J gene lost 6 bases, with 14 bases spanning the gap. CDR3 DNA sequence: TGTGCCAGCAGCTTGTTAGATAAGAGCGAAAACACCATATATTTT. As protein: CASSLLDKSENTIYF.

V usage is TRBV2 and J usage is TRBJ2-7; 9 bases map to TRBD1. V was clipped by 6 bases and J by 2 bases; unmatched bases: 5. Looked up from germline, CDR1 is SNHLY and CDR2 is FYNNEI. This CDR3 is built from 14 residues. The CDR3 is CASRGQGRAYEQYF. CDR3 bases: TGTGCCAGCAGGGGACAGGGAAGGGCCTACGAGCAGTACTTC.

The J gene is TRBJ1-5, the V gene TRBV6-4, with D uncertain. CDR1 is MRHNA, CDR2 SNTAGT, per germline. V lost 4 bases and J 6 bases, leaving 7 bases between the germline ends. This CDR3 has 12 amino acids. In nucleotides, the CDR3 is TGTGCCAGCAGTGTGGGAAGTCAGCCCCAGCATTTT. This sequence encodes CASSVGSQPQHF.